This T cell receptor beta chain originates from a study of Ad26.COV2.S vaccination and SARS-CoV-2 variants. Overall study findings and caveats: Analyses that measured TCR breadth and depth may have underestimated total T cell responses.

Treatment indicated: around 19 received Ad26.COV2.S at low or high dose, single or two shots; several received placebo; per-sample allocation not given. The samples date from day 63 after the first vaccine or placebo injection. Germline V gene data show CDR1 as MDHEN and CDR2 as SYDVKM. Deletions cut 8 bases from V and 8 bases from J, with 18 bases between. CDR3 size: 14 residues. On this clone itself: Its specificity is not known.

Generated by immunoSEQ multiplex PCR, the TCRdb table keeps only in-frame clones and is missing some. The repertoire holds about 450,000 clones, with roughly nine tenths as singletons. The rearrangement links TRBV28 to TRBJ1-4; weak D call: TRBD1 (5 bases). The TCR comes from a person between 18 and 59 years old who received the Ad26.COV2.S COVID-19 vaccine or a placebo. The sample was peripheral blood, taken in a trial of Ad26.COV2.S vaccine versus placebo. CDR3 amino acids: CASAPWGGGEKLFF. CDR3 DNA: TGTGCCAGCGCCCCGTGGGGGGGAGGCGAAAAACTGTTTTTT.